The 4 T cell receptor beta chains reported below all come from one sample, sequenced in a study of blood T cell repertoires in COVID-19. The data were produced by immunoSEQ multiplex PCR, yet TCRdb's version contains in-frame clones alone and is incomplete. The table shows a few hundred thousand clones, with approximately 85% occurring only once. Input material: peripheral blood. These receptors all come from an older woman with acute or convalescent COVID-19.

This clone was observed a few times. This chain connects TRBV5-5 to TRBJ1-2; TRBD1 matches 7 bases. The CDR3 sequence is 13 residues long. Per the germline V gene, CDR1 is SGHKS and CDR2 is YYEKEE (reference sequence). J was trimmed by 8 bases and V by 4 bases; bases with no gene match: 8. Written as DNA, the CDR3 is TGTGCCAGCAGCCCTCACTCGACAGGGGGCTACACCTTC. It is translated as CASSPHSTGGYTF.

This chain links TRBV4-1 with TRBJ1-1; 10 bases are shared with TRBD1. V trimming: 4 bases; J trimming: 0 bases; junction bases outside the gene matches: 5. The CDR3 runs 16 residues. Germline V CDR1 and CDR2: MGHRA, YSYEKL. The CDR3 DNA reads as TGCGCCAGCAGCCTTAGGACAGGGGGTCTGAACACTGAAGCTTTCTTT. As protein: CASSLRTGGLNTEAFF.

This clone was seen only a few times. This chain links TRBV19 with TRBJ1-1; a possible D gene is TRBD1 (6 bases). V was pared by 1 base and J by 4 bases, with 16 bases between. The CDR3 has 16 residues. The germline V gene has CDR1 LNHDA and CDR2 SQIVND (reference sequence). CDR3 DNA sequence: TGTGCCAGTAGTATAGGGGGGCGGGTGGCGAGCACTGAAGCTTTCTTT. Its translation: CASSIGGRVASTEAFF.

V is TRBV7-2 and J is TRBJ2-1; 7 positions agree with TRBD2. The V and J ends lost 4 bases and 1 base, in that order; junction bases with no gene match: 4. CDR3 length equals 15 residues. Germline lookup yields CDR1 SGHTA and CDR2 FQGNSA. CDR3 protein: CASSSLAVSYNEQFF. CDR3 nucleotide sequence: TGTGCCAGCAGCTCCCTAGCGGTATCCTACAATGAGCAGTTCTTC. The full variable domain, rest sourced from reference TRBV7-2 and TRBJ2-1, is GAGVSQSPSNKVTEKGKDVELRCDPISGHTALYWYRQSLGQGLEFLIYFQGNSAPDKSGLPSDRFSAERTGGSVSTLTIQRTQQEDSAVYLCASSSLAVSYNEQFFGPGTRLTVL.